This TCR beta chain was captured in a study of vaccination and CD4 T cells after COVID-19. Overall study context: Stimulation used overlapping spike peptides from SARS-CoV-2, HCoV-NL63, HCoV-OC43 and HCoV-229E.

Oncomine TCR Beta short-read sequencing was applied to DNA from cultured CD4+ T cells. Investigators isolated genomic DNA from cultured CD4+ T cells. Using its own MiXCR run on the PCR reads, TCRdb lists one record per CDR3 protein. Of tens of thousands of distinct CDR3 sequences detected, around three fifths appear once; the ten largest clones hold around 2.7%. Germline CDR1 MNHNS, CDR2 SASEGT. This CDR3 spans 14 amino acids. V trimming: 6 bases; J trimming: 1 base; junction bases outside the gene matches: 2. Treatment specified: roughly 10-day PBMC culture with coronavirus spike peptide pools or control peptides (ViraFEST assay). TCRs were sequenced by ViraFEST after antigen-specific T cells had been expanded with peptide pools. With regard to this clonotype: Its cognate antigen is unknown.

Study-level points and caveats: A nonsignificant rise from roughly 22 to 38 was seen in the median number of SARS-CoV-2-reactive clonotypes.

Sequencing was done on a sample of CD4+ T cells from blood, cultured in vitro. V and J are TRBV6-1 and TRBJ2-2; 7 nucleotides match TRBD1. The receptor was isolated from a human donor who had recovered from COVID-19. The CDR3: CASSWTGNTGELFF. The CDR3 bases are TGTGCCAGCAGCTGGACAGGGAACACCGGGGAGCTGTTTTTT.